Shown below are 21 T cell receptor beta chains from a single sample sequenced in a study of T-cell reconstitution after alpha-beta-depleted transplantation in children. It was with unique molecular identifiers that the TCRbeta library was prepared. From the PCR reads, TCRdb called clonotypes with MiXCR, one entry per CDR3 protein. Of under 450,000 distinct CDR3 sequences listed, roughly 14% are singletons. The input for sequencing was PBMCs, taken from the stem cell graft. Source of these receptors: a human donor who donated a stem cell graft to a child with Fanconi anemia.

The chain recombines TRBV2 with TRBJ1-5; 8 nucleotides match TRBD1. This CDR3 has 14 amino acids. V shed 7 bases and J 5 bases; nucleotides not matched to a gene: 7. CDR1 is SNHLY, CDR2 FYNNEI, per germline. This chain's CDR3 is CASKGTGGDQPQHF. CDR3 in DNA: TGTGCCAGCAAAGGGACAGGTGGGGATCAGCCCCAGCATTTT.

The V and J genes are TRBV7-9 and TRBJ2-3; D call uncertain. The V and J ends lost 10 bases and 1 base respectively, with 6 bases between them. This CDR3 has 11 residues. Germline-derived CDR1 and CDR2 are SEHNR and FQNEAQ (reference sequence). CDR3 DNA: TGTGCCACCGGGCGCACAGATACGCAGTATTTT. Amino acids: CATGRTDTQYF.

V usage is TRBV6-5 and J usage is TRBJ1-2, with no clear D. Trimming took 6 bases from V and 3 from J, leaving 5 bases between them. This CDR3 has 11 residues. Germline values: CDR1 MNHEY, CDR2 SVGAGI. The CDR3 loop reads CASRSYYGYTF. The CDR3 coding sequence is TGTGCCAGCAGGTCTTACTATGGCTACACCTTC.

This clonotype was found many times. The CDR3 is CATGQGNEQFF. The DNA of the CDR3 is TGTGCTACAGGACAGGGGAATGAGCAGTTCTTC. This chain links TRBV12-5 with TRBJ2-1; 9 nucleotides agree with TRBD1. CDR1 LGHNT and CDR2 FRNRAP come from the germline V gene. The V gene end was trimmed by 10 bases and the J gene end by 7 bases; junction bases not matched to a gene: 2. The CDR3 is 11 amino acids. Based on the CDR3 plus reference TRBV12-5 and TRBJ2-1, the full variable domain is DARVTQTPRHKVTEMGQEVTMRCQPILGHNTVFWYRQTMMQGLELLAYFRNRAPLDDSGMPKDRFSAEMPDATLATLKIQPSEPRDSAVYFCATGQGNEQFFGPGTRLTVL.

This clonotype was observed many times. The V gene is TRBV5-1, the J gene TRBJ2-3; D unclear. CDR3 length: 12 amino acids. V lost 0 bases, J lost 6 bases, and 5 bases lay in between. Germline CDR1 and CDR2: SGHRS and YFSETQ. The CDR3 DNA follows: TGCGCCAGCAGCTTGGGTGGGGATACGCAGTATTTT. This gives the protein CASSLGGDTQYF.

The chain is built from TRBV28 and TRBJ1-3; no reliable D call. The CDR3 is 15 residues long. Per germline, CDR1 MDHEN and CDR2 SYDVKM. The V gene lost 3 bases and the J gene lost 4 bases, with 13 bases spanning the gap. The CDR3 nucleotides are TGTGCCAGCAGTTTTCCACGAGCGAGCGGAAACACCATATATTTT. Its protein product is CASSFPRASGNTIYF.

This rearrangement joins TRBV20-1 to TRBJ2-3; 8 positions match TRBD2. V dropped 7 bases and J dropped 0; count of bases not matched to a gene: 3. CDR1 is DFQATT, CDR2 SNEGSKA, per germline (reference sequence). The CDR3 contains 13 residues. CDR3 in DNA: TGCAGTGTCAGCGGGGGTAGCACAGATACGCAGTATTTT. Translated: CSVSGGSTDTQYF.

In its sample, this clonotype was seen a few times. This chain connects TRBV7-6 to TRBJ2-1; D may be TRBD1 or TRBD2 (5 bases each). Germline V gene sequence: CDR1 SGHVS, CDR2 FNYEAQ. The germline V and J ends were trimmed by 5 bases and 3 bases, with 20 bases remaining between them. The CDR3 spans 17 residues. CDR3: CASSHDPRDPGYNEQFF. CDR3 in DNA: TGTGCCAGCAGCCACGACCCCAGGGACCCTGGCTACAATGAGCAGTTCTTC.

This clonotype was detected only a few times. The chain joins TRBV6-6 to TRBJ1-2; no firm D call. This CDR3 comprises 13 residues. Germline assignment: CDR1 MNHNY and CDR2 SVGAGI (reference sequence). The V end was cut by 4 bases, the J end by 8 bases, with 14 bases between. The CDR3 DNA reads as TGTGCCAGCAGTTCGTCCCCAATTTACGGCTACACCTTC. Amino acids: CASSSSPIYGYTF.

This clonotype was detected only a few times. The chain is built from TRBV7-9 and TRBJ2-1; TRBD1 matches 8 bases. The length of the CDR3 is 16 residues. The germline V gene has CDR1 SEHNR and CDR2 FQNEAQ (reference sequence). V shed 7 bases and J 3 bases; nucleotides not matched to a gene: 11. This chain's CDR3 is CASTSFRDRNYNEQFF. CDR3 sequence (DNA): TGTGCCAGCACCTCCTTTAGGGACAGGAACTACAATGAGCAGTTCTTC.

This clonotype was observed a handful of times. The chain uses TRBV20-1 and TRBJ1-3; TRBD1 agrees at 7 bases. Germline-derived CDR1 and CDR2 are DFQATT and SNEGSKA (reference sequence). The V segment lost 6 bases and the J segment 0 bases; nucleotides outside the gene matches: 5. This CDR3 comprises 14 residues. CDR3 DNA sequence: TGCAGTGCCTTAACAGGGGACTCTGGAAACACCATATATTTT. It yields the protein CSALTGDSGNTIYF.

This clonotype turned up a few times. The chain links TRBV18 to TRBJ2-7; a weak D match, TRBD2 (6 bases). CDR1 is KGHSH and CDR2 is LQKENI in the germline V gene. V shed 0 bases and J shed 3 bases, with 12 bases lying between them. This CDR3 region has 15 residues. CDR3: CASSPPLAGIYEQYF. The CDR3 DNA reads TGTGCCAGCTCACCACCACTAGCAGGGATCTACGAGCAGTACTTC.

The table lists this clonotype with a few counts. The chain uses TRBV6-5 and TRBJ2-2; weak D call: TRBD2 (5 bases). V gave up 0 bases and J gave up 4 bases, with 6 bases separating them. The germline gives CDR1 MNHEY, CDR2 SVGAGI. The length of the CDR3 is 14 residues. As DNA, the CDR3 is TGTGCCAGCAGTTACTCTGAGGGCACCGGGGAGCTGTTTTTT. Encoded protein: CASSYSEGTGELFF.

This clonotype came up a few times. The V gene is TRBV20-1, the J gene TRBJ2-7; no firm D call. V was clipped by 5 bases and J by 0 bases, with 11 bases between them. Germline CDR1 and CDR2: DFQATT and SNEGSKA (reference sequence). The CDR3 spans 13 residues. CDR3 sequence reads: CSARTISSYEQYV. For the CDR3, the DNA is TGCAGTGCTCGAACTATAAGCTCCTACGAGCAGTACGTC.

This clonotype was picked up a small number of times. V usage is TRBV27 and J usage is TRBJ2-5, with TRBD2 identical over 8 bases. V dropped 0 bases and J dropped 2; count of bases not matched to a gene: 5. The CDR3 length is 16 residues. From germline, CDR1 is MNHEY and CDR2 SMNVEV (reference sequence). CDR3 nucleotides: TGTGCCAGCAGTTTATCAGCGGGGGAGGTACAAGAGACCCAGTACTTC. The encoded protein is CASSLSAGEVQETQYF.

At least ten counts were recorded for this clonotype. The chain employs TRBV2 and TRBJ2-3; D may be TRBD2 (5 bases). The CDR3 contains 12 residues. V shed 8 bases and J shed 0 bases, with 6 bases lying between them. Germline V gene data show CDR1 as SNHLY and CDR2 as FYNNEI. CDR3 nucleotides: TGTGCCAGCGGAGGAAGCACAGATACGCAGTATTTT. Translated, it gives CASGGSTDTQYF.

This clonotype appeared a few times. The chain links TRBV28 to TRBJ2-6; tentatively, D is TRBD2 (6 bases). V was pared by 7 bases and J by 2 bases, with 15 bases between. CDR1 MDHEN and CDR2 SYDVKM come from the germline V gene. The CDR3 runs 16 residues. CDR3 DNA: TGTGCCAGCAACCGCCGACGGGGGACTGGGGCCAACGTCCTGACTTTC. This sequence encodes CASNRRRGTGANVLTF.

This clonotype was counted at least ten times. V and J are TRBV10-2 and TRBJ1-1, with 8 bases lining up with TRBD1. The CDR3 covers 14 residues. V shed 6 bases, J shed 1 base, and the junction held 4 bases outside the gene matches. In germline, CDR1 is WSHSY, CDR2 SAAADI. The CDR3 DNA reads TGCGCCAGCAGGTCCGGGACAGGGAACACTGAAGCTTTCTTT. Protein product: CASRSGTGNTEAFF.

This clonotype appeared a few times. The gene calls are TRBV10-3 and TRBJ1-1; 12 positions agree with TRBD1. From germline, CDR1 is ENHRY and CDR2 SYGVKD. The CDR3 is 15 amino acids. Unmatched junction bases numbered 10, after V lost 10 bases and J lost 4 bases. The CDR3 sequence: CATEPGQGAGTEAFF. In DNA, the CDR3 is TGTGCCACCGAACCGGGACAGGGGGCCGGCACTGAAGCTTTCTTT.

V and J are TRBV27 and TRBJ1-5, with D tentatively TRBD1 (6 bases). CDR3 size: 15 residues. The V end was cut by 11 bases, the J end by 2 bases, with 19 bases between. Germline V gene sequence: CDR1 MNHEY, CDR2 SMNVEV (reference sequence). The CDR3 bases are TGTGCCTCTGGACGGGGATCAGGGGGCAATCAGCCCCAGCATTTT. Amino acids: CASGRGSGGNQPQHF.

This clonotype was counted only a few times. V gene TRBV7-2 combines with J gene TRBJ2-7; 7 bases line up with TRBD2. V was clipped by 4 bases and J by 4 bases; unmatched bases: 7. CDR1 is SGHTA and CDR2 is FQGNSA in the germline V gene. The CDR3 covers 14 residues. Here the CDR3 DNA reads TGTGCCAGCAGCTCGGGGCGGGGGTCGTACGAGCAGTACTTC. Translation gives CASSSGRGSYEQYF.